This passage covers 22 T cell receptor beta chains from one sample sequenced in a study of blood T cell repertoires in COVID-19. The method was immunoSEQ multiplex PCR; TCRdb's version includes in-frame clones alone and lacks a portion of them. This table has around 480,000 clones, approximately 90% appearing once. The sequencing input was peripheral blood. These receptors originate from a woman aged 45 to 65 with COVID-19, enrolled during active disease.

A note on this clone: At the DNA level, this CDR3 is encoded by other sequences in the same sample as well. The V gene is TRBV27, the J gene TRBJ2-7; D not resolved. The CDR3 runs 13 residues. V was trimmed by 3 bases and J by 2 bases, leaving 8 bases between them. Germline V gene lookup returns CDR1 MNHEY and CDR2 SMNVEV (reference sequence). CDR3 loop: CASSFGRTYEQYF. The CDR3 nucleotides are TGTGCCAGCAGTTTTGGCAGGACCTACGAGCAGTACTTC.

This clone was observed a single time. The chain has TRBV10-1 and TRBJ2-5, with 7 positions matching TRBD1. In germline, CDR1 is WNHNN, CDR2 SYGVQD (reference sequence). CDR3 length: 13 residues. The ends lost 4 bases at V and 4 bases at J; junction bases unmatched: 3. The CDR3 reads CASSVPGGETQYF. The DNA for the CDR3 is TGCGCCAGCAGTGTCCCAGGGGGAGAGACCCAGTACTTC.

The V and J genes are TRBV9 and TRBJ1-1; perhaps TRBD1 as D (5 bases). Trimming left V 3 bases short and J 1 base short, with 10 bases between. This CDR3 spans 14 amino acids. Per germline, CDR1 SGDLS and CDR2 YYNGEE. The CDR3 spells CASSAGGRNTEAFF. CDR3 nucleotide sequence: TGTGCCAGCAGCGCGGGGGGTAGGAACACTGAAGCTTTCTTT.

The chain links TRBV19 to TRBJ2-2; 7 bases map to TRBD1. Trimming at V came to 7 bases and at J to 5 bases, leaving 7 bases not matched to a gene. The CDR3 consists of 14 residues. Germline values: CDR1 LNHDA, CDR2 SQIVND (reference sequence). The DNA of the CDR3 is TGTGCCAGTACGTGGGCCAGGGGGACCGGGGAGCTGTTTTTT. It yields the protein CASTWARGTGELFF.

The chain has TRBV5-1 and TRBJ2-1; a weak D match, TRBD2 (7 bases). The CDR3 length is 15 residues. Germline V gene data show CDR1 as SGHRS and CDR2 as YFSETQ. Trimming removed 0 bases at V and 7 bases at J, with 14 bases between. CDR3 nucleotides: TGCGCCAGCAGCTTGGATGTGGGGGGGCCGAATGAGCAGTTCTTC. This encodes CASSLDVGGPNEQFF.

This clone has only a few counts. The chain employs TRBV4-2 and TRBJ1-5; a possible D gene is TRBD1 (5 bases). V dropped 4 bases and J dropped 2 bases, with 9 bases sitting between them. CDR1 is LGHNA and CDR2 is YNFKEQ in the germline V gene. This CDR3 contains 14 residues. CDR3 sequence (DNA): TGTGCCAGCAGCCTATCGGGGGGCAATCAGCCCCAGCATTTT. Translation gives CASSLSGGNQPQHF.

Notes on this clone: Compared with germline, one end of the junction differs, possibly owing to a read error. CDR3 protein: CAGRQGYEKLFF. For the CDR3, the DNA is TGTGCCGGCAGACAGGGTTATGAAAAACTGTTTTTT. The V and J genes are TRBV11-3 and TRBJ1-4; 7 positions match TRBD1. Per germline, CDR1 SGHNT and CDR2 YENEEA. This CDR3 contains 12 residues.

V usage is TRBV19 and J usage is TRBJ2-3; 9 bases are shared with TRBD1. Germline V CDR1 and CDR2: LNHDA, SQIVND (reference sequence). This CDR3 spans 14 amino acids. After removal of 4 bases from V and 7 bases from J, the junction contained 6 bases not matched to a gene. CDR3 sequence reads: CASSTTGTGHTQYF. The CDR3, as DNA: TGTGCCAGTAGTACCACCGGGACAGGGCATACGCAGTATTTT.

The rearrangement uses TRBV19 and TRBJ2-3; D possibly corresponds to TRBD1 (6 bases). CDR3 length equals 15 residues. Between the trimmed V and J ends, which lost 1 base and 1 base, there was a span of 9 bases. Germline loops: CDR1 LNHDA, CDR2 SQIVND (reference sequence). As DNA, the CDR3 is TGTGCCAGTAGTATAGGGACAGTTCGCACAGATACGCAGTATTTT. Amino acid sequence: CASSIGTVRTDTQYF.

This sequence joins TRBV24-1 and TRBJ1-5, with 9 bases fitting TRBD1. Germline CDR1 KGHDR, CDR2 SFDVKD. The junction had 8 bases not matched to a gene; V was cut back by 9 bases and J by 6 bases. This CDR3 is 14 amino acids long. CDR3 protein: CATQGQGSSQPQHF. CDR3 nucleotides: TGTGCCACCCAGGGACAGGGCTCCAGTCAGCCCCAGCATTTT.

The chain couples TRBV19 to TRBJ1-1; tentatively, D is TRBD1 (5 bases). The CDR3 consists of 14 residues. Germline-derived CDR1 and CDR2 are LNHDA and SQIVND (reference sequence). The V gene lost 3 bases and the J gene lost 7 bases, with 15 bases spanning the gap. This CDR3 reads CASSMGSRGIEAFF. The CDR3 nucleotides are TGTGCCAGTAGTATGGGGAGCCGGGGGATTGAAGCTTTCTTT.

CDR3 region: CATGWGTGDSPLHF. CDR3 sequence (DNA): TGTGCCACTGGATGGGGGACAGGGGATTCACCCCTCCACTTT. The gene calls are TRBV19 and TRBJ1-6; 10 nucleotides agree with TRBD1. The CDR3 has 14 residues. CDR1 and CDR2 from the germline V gene are LNHDA and SQIVND (reference sequence). The V and J ends lost 10 bases and 8 bases, in that order; junction bases with no gene match: 8.

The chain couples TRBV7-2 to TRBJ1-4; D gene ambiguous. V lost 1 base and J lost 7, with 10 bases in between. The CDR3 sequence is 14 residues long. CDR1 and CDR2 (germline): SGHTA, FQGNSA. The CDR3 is CASSLGVGSEKLFF. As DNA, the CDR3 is TGTGCCAGCAGCTTAGGAGTAGGGAGTGAAAAACTGTTTTTT.

In nucleotides, the CDR3 is TGCGCCAGCAGCTTTACAGGGGCAACTAATGAAAAACTGTTTTTT. Amino acid sequence: CASSFTGATNEKLFF. The chain links TRBV5-1 to TRBJ1-4; 7 bases fit TRBD1. V gave up 2 bases and J gave up 0 bases; unmatched junction bases: 1. Germline V lookup: CDR1 SGHRS, CDR2 YFSETQ. This CDR3 comprises 15 residues.

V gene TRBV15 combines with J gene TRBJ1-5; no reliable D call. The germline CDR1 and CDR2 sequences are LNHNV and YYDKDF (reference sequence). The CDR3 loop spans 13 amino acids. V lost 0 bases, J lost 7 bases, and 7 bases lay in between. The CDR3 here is CATSRDARQPQHF. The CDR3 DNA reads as TGTGCCACCAGCAGAGATGCCAGGCAGCCCCAGCATTTT.

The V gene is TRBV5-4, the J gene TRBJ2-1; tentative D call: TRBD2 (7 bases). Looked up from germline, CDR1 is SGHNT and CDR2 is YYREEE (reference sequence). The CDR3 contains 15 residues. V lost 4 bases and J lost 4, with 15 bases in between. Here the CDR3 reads CASSTYGGRYNEQFF. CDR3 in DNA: TGTGCCAGCAGCACTTACGGGGGGCGATACAATGAGCAGTTCTTC.

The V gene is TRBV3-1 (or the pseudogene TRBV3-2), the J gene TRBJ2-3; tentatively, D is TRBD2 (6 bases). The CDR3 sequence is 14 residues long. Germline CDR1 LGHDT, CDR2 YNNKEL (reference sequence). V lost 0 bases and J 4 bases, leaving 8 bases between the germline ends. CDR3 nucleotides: TGTGCCAGCAGCCAAGAGCTAGCGTCAGATACGCAGTATTTT. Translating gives CASSQELASDTQYF.

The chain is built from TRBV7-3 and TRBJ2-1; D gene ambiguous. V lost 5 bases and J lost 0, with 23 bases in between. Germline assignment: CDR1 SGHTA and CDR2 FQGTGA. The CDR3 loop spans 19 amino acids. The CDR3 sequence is CASSTRDLGRISSYNEQFF. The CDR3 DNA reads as TGTGCCAGCAGCACCCGTGATCTGGGCAGGATCAGCTCCTACAATGAGCAGTTCTTC.

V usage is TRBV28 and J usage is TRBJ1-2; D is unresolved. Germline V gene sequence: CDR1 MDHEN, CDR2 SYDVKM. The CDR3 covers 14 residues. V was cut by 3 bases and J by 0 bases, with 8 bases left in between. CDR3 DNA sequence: TGTGCCAGCAGTTTTGCGGTCCCTAACTATGGCTACACCTTC. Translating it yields CASSFAVPNYGYTF.

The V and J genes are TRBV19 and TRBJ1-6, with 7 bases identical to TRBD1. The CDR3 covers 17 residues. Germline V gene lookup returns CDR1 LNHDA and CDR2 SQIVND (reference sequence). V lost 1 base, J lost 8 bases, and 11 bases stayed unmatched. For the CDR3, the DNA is TGTGCCAGTAGTATAGTAAGTTTCGAGCAGGGGGATTCACCCCTCCACTTT. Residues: CASSIVSFEQGDSPLHF.

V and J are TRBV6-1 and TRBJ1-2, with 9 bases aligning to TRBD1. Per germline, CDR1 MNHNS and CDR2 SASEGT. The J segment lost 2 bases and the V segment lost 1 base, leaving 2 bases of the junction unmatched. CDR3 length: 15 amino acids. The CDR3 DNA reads TGTGCCAGCAGTGAAGGGGGGACAGGGAACTATGGCTACACCTTC. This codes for CASSEGGTGNYGYTF.

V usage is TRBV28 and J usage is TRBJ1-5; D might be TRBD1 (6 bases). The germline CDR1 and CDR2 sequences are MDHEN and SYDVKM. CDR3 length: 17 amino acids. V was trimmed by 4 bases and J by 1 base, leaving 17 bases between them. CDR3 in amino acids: CASSSPGQYKSNQPQHF. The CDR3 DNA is TGTGCCAGCAGTTCACCGGGACAATATAAGAGCAATCAGCCCCAGCATTTT.